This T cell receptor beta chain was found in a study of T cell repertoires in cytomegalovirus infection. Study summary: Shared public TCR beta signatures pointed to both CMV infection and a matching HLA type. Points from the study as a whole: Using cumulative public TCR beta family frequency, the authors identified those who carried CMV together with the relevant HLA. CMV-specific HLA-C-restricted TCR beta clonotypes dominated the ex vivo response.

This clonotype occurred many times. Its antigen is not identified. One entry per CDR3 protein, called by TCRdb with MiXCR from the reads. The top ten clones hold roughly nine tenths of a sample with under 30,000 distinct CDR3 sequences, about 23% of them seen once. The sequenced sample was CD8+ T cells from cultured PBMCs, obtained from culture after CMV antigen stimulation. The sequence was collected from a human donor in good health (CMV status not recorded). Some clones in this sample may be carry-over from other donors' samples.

The CDR3 region is CASSTPDRHTSGNTIYF. The CDR3 coding sequence is TGTGCCAGCAGTACTCCGGACAGGCATACCTCTGGAAACACCATATATTTT. The chain uses TRBV28 and TRBJ1-3, with 7 bases fitting TRBD1. The germline V gene has CDR1 MDHEN and CDR2 SYDVKM. The junction had 10 bases not matched to a gene; V was cut back by 5 bases and J by 0 bases. The CDR3 sequence is 17 residues long.